These 31 T cell receptor beta chains were sequenced from one sample in a study of cytomegalovirus exposure and HLA in healthy donors (dated by TCRdb to 2017 to 2019). Library generation was performed with the immunoSEQ multiplex PCR assay. The multiplex PCR relied on a mix of 60 forward primers for TCR Vbeta segments and 13 reverse primers for TCR Jbeta segments. This immuneACCESS table, as held by TCRdb, lists in-frame sequences with V and J called but not all clones. Of the missing ones, under half trace to an unresolved V gene in checked studies; the others have no known cause. The sample table records about 110,000 clones; 73% of these occur just once. The leading ten clones occupy 8.4% of the sample. The specimen sequenced was PBMCs. All receptors come from a man aged 35 to 55 in good health and CMV-seronegative.

The CDR3 region has the DNA TGTGCCAGCAGCGTAGGGGGGAGGGGGGGGTCATACAATGAGCAGTTCTTC. Translated, it gives CASSVGGRGGSYNEQFF. The V and J genes are TRBV9 and TRBJ2-1; weak D call: TRBD2 (7 bases). Germline lookup yields CDR1 SGDLS and CDR2 YYNGEE. The ends were cut back, 0 bases at V and 4 bases at J, with 17 bases in the middle. This CDR3 has 17 residues.

This clone turned up a few times. This chain joins TRBV6-4 and TRBJ1-1; D is perhaps TRBD1 (6 bases). The CDR3 covers 14 residues. V lost 5 bases to trimming and J lost 6 bases, with 16 bases between them. Germline assignment: CDR1 MRHNA and CDR2 SNTAGT. CDR3 region: CASSREGGASEAFF. CDR3 DNA: TGTGCCAGCAGTCGGGAGGGGGGCGCATCTGAAGCTTTCTTT.

The V gene is TRBV11-2, the J gene TRBJ2-1, with D perhaps matching TRBD2 (5 bases). Trimming stripped 4 bases from V and 13 bases from J, with 11 bases between. This CDR3 region has 11 residues. The germline V gene encodes CDR1 SGHAT and CDR2 FQNNGV. The CDR3 DNA reads TGTGCCAGCAGCTCCGCGGGCGATCAGTTCTTC. As protein: CASSSAGDQFF.

The rearrangement joins TRBV28 to TRBJ2-1, with TRBD2 as a possible D gene (5 bases). Trimming left V 3 bases short and J 8 bases short, with 11 bases between. This CDR3 has 13 amino acids. From germline, CDR1 is MDHEN and CDR2 SYDVKM. In DNA, the CDR3 is TGTGCCAGCAGTTTCCTCGAGAGGGATGAGCAGTTCTTC. Its protein is CASSFLERDEQFF.

This clone was counted a single time. J is TRBJ1-1 and V is TRBV7-9; D not certain. The V and J ends lost 2 bases and 3 bases respectively, with 16 bases between them. Germline CDR1 is SEHNR and CDR2 is FQNEAQ (reference sequence). The CDR3 has 16 amino acids. The CDR3 nucleotides are TGTGCCAGCAGCTTAATAGGCAGGAGGAGGGACACTGAAGCTTTCTTT. Protein sequence: CASSLIGRRRDTEAFF.

The rearrangement joins TRBV7-3 to TRBJ2-5; weak D call: TRBD2 (6 bases). The CDR3 runs 13 residues. The V and J ends lost 5 bases and 5 bases respectively, with 12 bases between them. Per germline, CDR1 SGHTA and CDR2 FQGTGA. CDR3 nucleotide sequence: TGTGCCAGCAGCGAGACTAGTTGGGAGACCCAGTACTTC. This encodes CASSETSWETQYF.

The table lists this clone with a count of one. V is TRBV7-8 and J is TRBJ2-7, with no clear D. Trimming pared 0 bases from V and 3 bases from J, leaving 6 bases between. Germline V gene sequence: CDR1 SGHVS, CDR2 FQNEAQ. This CDR3 is built from 13 residues. Here the CDR3 DNA reads TGTGCCAGCAGCTTAGCGGCAGACTACGAGCAGTACTTC. It encodes CASSLAADYEQYF.

V and J are TRBV7-6 and TRBJ1-6, with D uncertain. Germline-derived CDR1 and CDR2 are SGHVS and FNYEAQ. CDR3 length: 17 residues. V gave up 5 bases and J gave up 2 bases, with 16 bases separating them. The CDR3 nucleotides read TGTGCCAGCAGCCTCCGGGTGGGAGTTACCTATAATTCACCCCTCCACTTT. Amino acids: CASSLRVGVTYNSPLHF.

The chain links TRBV7-6 to TRBJ2-3, with 9 nucleotides matching TRBD2. V shed 4 bases, J shed 1 base, and the junction held 9 bases outside the gene matches. The length of the CDR3 is 17 residues. CDR1 is SGHVS and CDR2 is FNYEAQ in the germline V gene. CDR3 sequence: CASSSVIAGVGTDTQYF. CDR3 in DNA: TGTGCCAGCAGCTCGGTAATAGCGGGGGTGGGCACAGATACGCAGTATTTT. Filled out from reference TRBV7-6 and TRBJ2-3, the complete variable domain reads GAGVSQSPRYKVTKRGQDVALRCDPISGHVSLYWYRQALGQGPEFLTYFNYEAQQDKSGLPNDRFSAERPEGSISTLTIQRTEQRDSAMYRCASSSVIAGVGTDTQYFGPGTRLTVL.

This clone has just one count. This sequence joins TRBV4-1 and TRBJ1-3; a possible D gene is TRBD1 (5 bases). Trimming took off 1 base at V and 6 bases at J, with 10 bases between the two ends. The CDR3 consists of 14 residues. Germline CDR1 reads MGHRA; CDR2 reads YSYEKL. The CDR3 is CASSQVPGENTIYF. CDR3 coding DNA: TGCGCCAGCAGCCAAGTTCCGGGGGAAAACACCATATATTTT.

The sample holds a few counts of this clone. The V and J genes are TRBV6-1 and TRBJ1-5; no clear D gene. The CDR3 extends over 12 amino acids. Per germline, CDR1 MNHNS and CDR2 SASEGT. With 5 bases removed from V and 5 bases from J, the gap between germline ends came to 7 bases. CDR3: CASSTQDQPQHF. The CDR3 DNA reads as TGTGCCAGCAGTACCCAGGATCAGCCCCAGCATTTT.

J is TRBJ1-2 and V is TRBV28; the match to TRBD1 covers 7 bases. CDR1 is MDHEN, CDR2 SYDVKM, per germline. The length of the CDR3 is 13 residues. V trimming: 8 bases; J trimming: 6 bases; junction bases outside the gene matches: 9. The CDR3 DNA sequence: TGTGCCAGCGGCCTATCAGGGGGTGATGGCTACACCTTC. Its protein product is CASGLSGGDGYTF.

This CDR3 reads CSVGRGQTGELFF. CDR3 coding DNA: TGCAGCGTTGGGAGGGGACAGACCGGGGAGCTGTTTTTT. The chain has TRBV29-1 and TRBJ2-2, with D possibly matching TRBD1 (7 bases). The CDR3 covers 13 residues. Germline values: CDR1 SQVTM, CDR2 ANQGSEA. The V gene lost 4 bases and the J gene lost 5 bases, with 11 bases spanning the gap.

The chain is built from TRBV11-3 and TRBJ2-3; maybe TRBD1 (5 bases). V was shortened by 3 bases and J by 2 bases, with 9 bases between the two germline ends. Germline CDR1 reads SGHNT; CDR2 reads YENEEA. The CDR3 covers 14 residues. CDR3 in DNA: TGTGCCAGCAGCTTCGGCAGGGTCACAGATACGCAGTATTTT. The encoded protein is CASSFGRVTDTQYF.

The chain has TRBV29-1 and TRBJ2-2; D unclear. Germline V gives CDR1 SQVTM, CDR2 ANQGSEA. V lost 5 bases to trimming and J lost 7 bases, with 11 bases between them. The CDR3 consists of 12 residues. The CDR3 DNA is TGCAGCGTTACCGGCGGCGGCGGGGAGCTGTTTTTT. Translated: CSVTGGGGELFF.

This chain joins TRBV7-2 and TRBJ2-3; 16 bases fit TRBD2. This CDR3 region has 16 residues. Germline loops: CDR1 SGHTA, CDR2 FQGNSA. V lost 5 bases, J lost 7 bases, and 6 bases stayed unmatched. CDR3 coding DNA: TGTGCCAGCAGCCCCGGGACTAGCGGGGGGGGAAATACGCAGTATTTT. Its translation is CASSPGTSGGGNTQYF.

The chain joins TRBV6-1 to TRBJ1-1; D unclear. CDR3 size: 14 residues. Between the trimmed V and J ends, which lost 3 bases and 8 bases, there was a span of 16 bases. The germline gives CDR1 MNHNS, CDR2 SASEGT. The CDR3 protein is CASSDAIKSREAFF. The CDR3 coding sequence is TGTGCCAGCAGTGATGCTATAAAGAGTCGCGAAGCTTTCTTT.

This clone was observed a handful of times. This sequence joins TRBV7-2 and TRBJ2-1, with D possibly matching TRBD2 (7 bases). The V gene lost 7 bases and the J gene lost 0 bases, with 10 bases spanning the gap. The CDR3 runs 14 residues. The germline V gene encodes CDR1 SGHTA and CDR2 FQGNSA. CDR3 coding DNA: TGTGCCAGCAAGGGGGGGGGCTCCTACAATGAGCAGTTCTTC. Residues: CASKGGGSYNEQFF. The full variable domain, with the rest looked up from reference TRBV7-2 and TRBJ2-1, is GAGVSQSPSNKVTEKGKDVELRCDPISGHTALYWYRQSLGQGLEFLIYFQGNSAPDKSGLPSDRFSAERTGGSVSTLTIQRTQQEDSAVYLCASKGGGSYNEQFFGPGTRLTVL.

CDR3 bases: TGTGCCAGCAACGCACCAGGGGTCAACTATGGCTACACCTTC. Translation: CASNAPGVNYGYTF. This chain uses TRBV7-9 with TRBJ1-2, with D tentatively TRBD1 (6 bases). Germline V gene sequence: CDR1 SEHNR, CDR2 FQNEAQ (reference sequence). The CDR3 extends over 14 amino acids. V was trimmed by 7 bases and J by 2 bases, leaving 14 bases between them.

V usage is TRBV6-1 and J usage is TRBJ1-2; D is undetermined. CDR3 size: 14 residues. Germline assignment: CDR1 MNHNS and CDR2 SASEGT. V dropped 7 bases and J dropped 2 bases, with 14 bases sitting between them. The chain's CDR3 is CASTGPGTNYGYTF. The CDR3 DNA sequence: TGTGCCAGCACCGGACCGGGAACAAACTATGGCTACACCTTC.

The V and J genes are TRBV7-3 and TRBJ1-1; tentative D call: TRBD1 (5 bases). Germline CDR1 is SGHTA and CDR2 is FQGTGA. The V and J ends lost 5 bases and 7 bases respectively, with 14 bases between them. CDR3 size: 13 residues. CDR3 region: CASSEGEGREAFF. Here the CDR3 DNA reads TGTGCCAGCAGCGAAGGGGAAGGGCGTGAAGCTTTCTTT. The full variable domain, with the rest looked up from reference TRBV7-3 and TRBJ1-1, is GAGVSQTPSNKVTEKGKYVELRCDPISGHTALYWYRQSLGQGPEFLIYFQGTGAADDSGLPNDRFFAVRPEGSVSTLKIQRTERGDSAVYLCASSEGEGREAFFGQGTRLTVV.

V gene TRBV30 combines with J gene TRBJ2-7; possibly TRBD2 for D (6 bases). V was pared by 2 bases and J by 4 bases, with 12 bases between. Per the germline V gene, CDR1 is GTSNPN and CDR2 is SVGIG (reference sequence). The CDR3 sequence is 13 residues long. The CDR3 DNA sequence: TGTGCCTGGAGTCCTACGGGAGTGTACGAGCAGTACTTC. Translated, it gives CAWSPTGVYEQYF. Supplemented by reference TRBV30 and TRBJ2-7, the full variable domain reads SQTIHQWPATLVQPVGSPLSLECTVEGTSNPNLYWYRQAAGRGLQLLFYSVGIGQISSEVPQNLSASRPQDRQFILSSKKLLLSDSGFYLCAWSPTGVYEQYFGPGTRLTVT.

In nucleotides, the CDR3 is TGCGCCAGCAGCCAAGTCGAAGGGGGGGGCCCCCGGGAGACCCAGTACTTC. This codes for CASSQVEGGGPRETQYF. The chain combines TRBV4-1 with TRBJ2-5, with D tentatively TRBD2 (7 bases). The germline CDR1 and CDR2 sequences are MGHRA and YSYEKL. Trimming left V 1 base short and J 5 bases short, with 20 bases between. The CDR3 covers 17 residues.

J is TRBJ2-1 and V is TRBV27; 7 nucleotides match TRBD1. Trimming at V came to 7 bases and at J to 0 bases, leaving 3 bases not matched to a gene. Germline-derived CDR1 and CDR2 are MNHEY and SMNVEV (reference sequence). The CDR3 is made up of 14 amino acids. CDR3 region: CASKGASSYNEQFF. The DNA of the CDR3 is TGTGCCAGCAAGGGGGCTAGCTCCTACAATGAGCAGTTCTTC.

The chain employs TRBV5-6 and TRBJ2-1, with D maybe TRBD1 (6 bases). The CDR3 has 14 amino acids. V was trimmed by 6 bases and J by 7 bases, leaving 17 bases between them. Germline V gene sequence: CDR1 SGHDT, CDR2 YYEEEE. In DNA, the CDR3 is TGTGCCAGCACCCAACTCAGGACAGAGAATGAGCAGTTCTTC. Its protein is CASTQLRTENEQFF.

This clone was counted a few times. The chain recombines TRBV7-6 with TRBJ1-1; 7 bases line up with TRBD1. There are 14 residues in the CDR3. J was trimmed by 2 bases and V by 1 base; bases with no gene match: 1. Looked up from germline, CDR1 is SGHVS and CDR2 is FNYEAQ. CDR3 protein: CASSLGDSNTEAFF. The CDR3, as DNA: TGTGCCAGCAGCTTAGGGGACAGCAACACTGAAGCTTTCTTT.

This clone showed up just once. The rearrangement uses TRBV11-2 and TRBJ2-7; TRBD2 aligns across 9 bases. This CDR3 has 15 amino acids. Looked up from germline, CDR1 is SGHAT and CDR2 is FQNNGV. V dropped 1 base and J dropped 6; count of bases not matched to a gene: 7. CDR3 sequence reads: CASSLVRGGAGEQYF. CDR3 in DNA: TGTGCCAGCAGCTTAGTTCGCGGGGGGGCAGGCGAGCAGTACTTC.

V and J are TRBV19 and TRBJ1-3; 8 bases match TRBD1. V gave up 6 bases and J gave up 0 bases; unmatched junction bases: 10. This CDR3 has 17 amino acids. The V gene's germline CDR1 is LNHDA and CDR2 SQIVND (reference sequence). The CDR3 loop is CASSSAGTGLSGNTIYF. CDR3 nucleotide sequence: TGTGCCAGTAGCTCAGCCGGGACAGGCCTCTCTGGAAACACCATATATTTT.

The chain recombines TRBV30 with TRBJ1-4; TRBD1 is a possible D gene (5 bases). The V end lost 3 bases, the J end lost 7 bases, and 15 bases lay between the germline ends. Germline values: CDR1 GTSNPN, CDR2 SVGIG (reference sequence). This CDR3 comprises 14 residues. The CDR3 DNA reads TGTGCCTGGAGATCGGTCGCTCAGGGTGAAAAACTGTTTTTT. The encoded protein is CAWRSVAQGEKLFF.

This clone was recorded once. V usage is TRBV12-5 and J usage is TRBJ2-5; 7 bases match TRBD2. The CDR3 runs to 14 residues. The germline V gene encodes CDR1 LGHNT and CDR2 FRNRAP. With V trimmed by 6 bases and J by 0 bases, 4 bases remained unmatched. CDR3 DNA sequence: TGTGCTAGTGGCCGGGACTACAACCAAGAGACCCAGTACTTC. Translated: CASGRDYNQETQYF.

The rearrangement links TRBV28 to TRBJ1-5, with D possibly matching TRBD1 (5 bases). There are 13 residues in the CDR3. Germline V gene data show CDR1 as MDHEN and CDR2 as SYDVKM. V was cut by 6 bases and J by 5 bases, with 11 bases left in between. The CDR3 spells CASRSGGDQPQHF. Here the CDR3 DNA reads TGTGCCAGCAGGTCCGGGGGGGATCAGCCCCAGCATTTT.